These T cell receptor beta chains were read from a single sample in a study of patients and donors after allogeneic stem cell transplantation. From the RT-PCR reads, TCRdb called clonotypes with MiXCR, one entry per CDR3 protein. The sample yields 25,000 to 30,000 distinct CDR3 sequences, 7.5% to 9% seen once. The sequencing input was blood, either unsorted or a sorted T cell fraction (not recorded which). Receptors originate from a human donor who was either an allogeneic HSCT recipient or a stem cell or donor lymphocyte infusion donor (not recorded which). It is not recorded whose cells these are; they may come from a transplant donor. CDR3s include the opening cysteine and the closing phenylalanine or tryptophan. D genes are given only for firm matches. Size tells how often a clone was seen (once, few, many) or the class of an expanded clone, and some rows leave it out.

many	TRBV10-3	TRBJ1-5	NA	CAISAEQGGQPQHF	TGTGCCATCAGTGCAGAACAGGGAGGACAGCCCCAGCATTTT
few	TRBV23-1	TRBJ2-3	NA	CASRNRVSTDTQYF	TGCGCCAGCAGAAACAGGGTCAGCACAGATACGCAGTATTTT
few	TRBV28	TRBJ2-7	NA	CASRGGAFEQYF	TGTGCCAGCAGAGGCGGGGCCTTCGAGCAGTACTTC
few	TRBV2	TRBJ1-1	NA	CASSVPDMNTEAFF	TGTGCCAGCAGTGTTCCAGACATGAACACTGAAGCTTTCTTT
NA	TRBV9	TRBJ2-2	NA	CASSVESWGHTGELFF	TGTGCCAGCAGCGTAGAATCCTGGGGTCACACCGGGGAGCTGTTTTTT
many	TRBV28	TRBJ2-7	NA	CASSPIPGLYEQYF	TGTGCCAGCAGCCCCATACCAGGGCTTTACGAGCAGTACTTC
many	TRBV10-3	TRBJ2-7	TRBD1	CAISGRQGVYEQYF	TGTGCCATCAGTGGCAGGCAGGGGGTCTACGAGCAGTACTTC
NA	TRBV25-1	TRBJ2-7	TRBD2	CASSVPKGTSGSKPYEQYF	TGTGCCAGCAGTGTTCCTAAAGGGACTAGCGGGAGTAAACCCTACGAGCAGTACTTC
NA	TRBV2	TRBJ1-5	TRBD1	CASSVRQGAGQPQHF	TGTGCCAGCAGTGTCCGGCAGGGGGCAGGCCAGCCCCAGCATTTT
many	TRBV5-6	TRBJ2-5	TRBD2	CASSLLAGGRETQYF	TGTGCCAGCAGCTTACTAGCGGGGGGTAGAGAGACCCAGTACTTC
many	TRBV5-1	TRBJ1-4	NA	CASSSDPNEKLFF	TGCGCCAGCAGTAGTGACCCGAATGAAAAACTGTTTTTT
few	TRBV19	TRBJ2-7	NA	CASSRQANEQYF	TGTGCCAGTAGTCGACAGGCAAACGAGCAGTACTTC
many	TRBV5-1	TRBJ2-3	TRBD1	CASSSGQGITDTQYF	TGCGCCAGCAGCTCGGGACAGGGAATCACAGATACGCAGTATTTT
many	TRBV15	TRBJ1-3	NA	CATRRPTGNTIYF	TGTGCCACCAGAAGACCGACTGGAAACACCATATATTTT
many	TRBV20-1	TRBJ2-1	NA	CSAFQGSENEQFF	TGCAGTGCATTTCAGGGTAGCGAGAATGAGCAGTTCTTC
few	TRBV19	TRBJ2-1	NA	CASKAGGSYNEQFF	TGTGCCAGTAAGGCCGGGGGCTCCTACAATGAGCAGTTCTTC
many	TRBV24-1	TRBJ2-1	TRBD2	CATSDFGLAGHEQFF	TGTGCCACCAGTGATTTTGGGCTAGCGGGACATGAGCAGTTCTTC
NA	TRBV20-1	TRBJ1-6	TRBD1	CSATTSGGTLHF	TGCAGTGCTACAACTTCAGGGGGAACCCTCCACTTT
NA	TRBV27	TRBJ1-5	NA	CASSLEGKDQPQHF	TGTGCCAGCAGTTTAGAGGGGAAGGATCAGCCCCAGCATTTT
NA	TRBV14	TRBJ2-1	TRBD1	CASSQPGQGAEQFF	TGTGCCAGCAGCCAACCAGGACAGGGGGCTGAGCAGTTCTTC
NA	TRBV10-3	TRBJ2-4	TRBD2	CAISAWREDIQYF	TGTGCCATCAGTGCTTGGCGGGAGGACATTCAGTACTTC
many	TRBV6-5	TRBJ2-2	NA	CASSYMGISDTGELFF	TGTGCCAGCAGTTACATGGGAATTTCGGACACCGGGGAGCTGTTTTTT
few	TRBV19	TRBJ2-1	NA	CASSIFSGPGAQFF	TGTGCCAGTAGTATATTCTCGGGACCTGGAGCGCAGTTCTTC
NA	TRBV2	TRBJ2-7	TRBD2	CASSEAIGGGAEQYF	TGTGCCAGCAGTGAAGCAATTGGGGGAGGGGCCGAGCAGTACTTC
medium-sized	TRBV29-1	TRBJ2-1	NA	CSVAILNEQFF	TGCAGCGTTGCCATACTGAATGAGCAGTTCTTC
many	TRBV29-1	TRBJ2-1	NA	CSALLGNEQFF	TGCAGCGCCCTTCTGGGCAATGAGCAGTTCTTC
many	TRBV5-1	TRBJ2-5	TRBD1	CASSRKTGTGDETQYF	TGCGCCAGCAGCAGAAAAACCGGGACAGGGGATGAGACCCAGTACTTC
NA	TRBV15	TRBJ2-7	NA	CATSRGGISSYEQYF	TGTGCCACCAGCAGAGGGGGCATAAGCTCCTACGAGCAGTACTTC
NA	TRBV30	TRBJ2-5	TRBD2	CAWSAGLAEETQYF	TGTGCCTGGAGTGCGGGACTAGCGGAAGAGACCCAGTACTTC
many	TRBV12-3/TRBV12-4	TRBJ1-2	NA	CASSLSTQGYTF	TGTGCCAGCAGTTTAAGCACCCAGGGCTACACCTTC
many	TRBV27	TRBJ2-7	NA	CASSLEGFPYEQYF	TGTGCCAGCAGTTTGGAGGGGTTTCCCTACGAGCAGTACTTC
NA	TRBV18	TRBJ2-5	NA	CASSPRKEETQYF	TGTGCCAGCTCACCACGGAAAGAGGAGACCCAGTACTTC
many	TRBV15	TRBJ1-3	TRBD1	CATSKWGQGENTIYF	TGTGCCACCAGCAAGTGGGGACAGGGAGAAAACACCATATATTTT
many	TRBV5-1	TRBJ2-5	NA	CASSLGAGRETQYF	TGCGCCAGCAGCTTGGGGGCAGGGAGAGAGACCCAGTACTTC
many	TRBV18	TRBJ2-5	NA	CASSPPGPQETQYF	TGTGCCAGCTCACCACCCGGACCCCAAGAGACCCAGTACTTC
many	TRBV28	TRBJ2-7	TRBD1	CASSSGQSYEQYF	TGTGCCAGCAGTTCGGGACAGAGCTACGAGCAGTACTTC
many	TRBV5-4	TRBJ2-4	NA	CASSWDELSIQYF	TGTGCCAGCAGCTGGGACGAGCTCAGCATTCAGTACTTC
NA	TRBV11-2	TRBJ1-5	NA	CASSPSAAGTISNQPQHF	TGTGCCAGCAGCCCCTCCGCCGCGGGGACCATTAGCAATCAGCCCCAGCATTTT
few	TRBV7-9	TRBJ1-3	TRBD1	CASSTDRGGNTIYF	TGTGCCAGCAGTACGGACAGGGGAGGAAACACCATATATTTT
few	TRBV7-9	TRBJ2-1	NA	CASSAGQLLYNEQFF	TGTGCCAGCAGCGCGGGACAGCTACTCTACAATGAGCAGTTCTTC
many	TRBV10-3	TRBJ2-7	TRBD2	CALATGEGTEQYF	TGTGCCCTCGCAACGGGGGAGGGAACCGAGCAGTACTTC
NA	TRBV20-1	TRBJ2-5	NA	CSARGDWGTGETQYF	TGCAGTGCTAGAGGAGATTGGGGAACGGGAGAGACCCAGTACTTC
few	TRBV5-1	TRBJ1-1	NA	CASSSLTKPNTEAFF	TGCGCCAGCAGCTCGTTGACAAAGCCGAACACTGAAGCTTTCTTT
NA	TRBV24-1	TRBJ2-5	NA	CATSAEGRAGETQYF	TGTGCCACCAGTGCCGAGGGACGGGCTGGCGAGACCCAGTACTTC
many	TRBV19	TRBJ2-7	NA	CASSIRDTYEQYF	TGTGCCAGTAGTATACGGGACACCTACGAGCAGTACTTC
many	TRBV4-1	TRBJ1-5	TRBD1	CASSQTGTDSNQPQHF	TGCGCCAGCAGCCAAACCGGGACAGATAGCAATCAGCCCCAGCATTTT
NA	TRBV19	TRBJ1-1	NA	CASSLRRRVDGVAEAFF	TGTGCCAGTAGTCTCCGACGGCGAGTAGATGGAGTGGCTGAAGCTTTCTTT
many	TRBV18	TRBJ2-1	TRBD2	CASSRGLAGDEQFF	TGTGCCAGCTCACGGGGACTAGCAGGGGATGAGCAGTTCTTC
few	TRBV9	TRBJ1-3	NA	CASSRDPRSSGNTIYF	TGTGCCAGCAGCAGGGACCCCCGGAGCTCTGGAAACACCATATATTTT